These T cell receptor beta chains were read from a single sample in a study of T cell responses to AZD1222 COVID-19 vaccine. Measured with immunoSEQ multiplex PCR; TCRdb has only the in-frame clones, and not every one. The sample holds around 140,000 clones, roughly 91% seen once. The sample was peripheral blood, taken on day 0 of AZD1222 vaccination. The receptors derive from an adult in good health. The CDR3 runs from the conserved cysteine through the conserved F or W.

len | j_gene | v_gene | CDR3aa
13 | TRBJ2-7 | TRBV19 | CASSQRGAYEQYF
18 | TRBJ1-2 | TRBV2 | CASNLVRDRRSGNYGYTF
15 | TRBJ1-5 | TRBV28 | CASSLRTEGYQPQHF
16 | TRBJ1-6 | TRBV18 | CASSPIPTGMNSPLHF
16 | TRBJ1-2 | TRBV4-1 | CASSQDPPGDSYGYTF
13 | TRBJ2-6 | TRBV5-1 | CASSGAGANVLTF
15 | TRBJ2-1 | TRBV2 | CASSGRTSGYNEQFF
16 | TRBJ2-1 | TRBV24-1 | CATSDPGTSSYNEQFF
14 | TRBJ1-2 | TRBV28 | CASSLTDSGHGYTF
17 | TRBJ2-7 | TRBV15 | CATSTRSLSRGTYEQYF
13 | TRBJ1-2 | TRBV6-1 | CASSEAIDYGYTF
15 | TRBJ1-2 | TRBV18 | CASSPRGQSNYGYTF
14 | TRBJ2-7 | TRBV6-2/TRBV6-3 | CASSYGQGGYEQYF
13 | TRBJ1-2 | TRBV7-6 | CASSPTGNYGYTF
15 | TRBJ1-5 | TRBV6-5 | CASSPRGTSNQPQHF
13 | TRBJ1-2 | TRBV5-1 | CASSFQGLYGYTF
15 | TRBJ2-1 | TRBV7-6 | CASSPLAGGQNEQFF
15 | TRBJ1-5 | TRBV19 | CASNPTGASNQPQHF
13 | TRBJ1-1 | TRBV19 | CASSISGVPEAFF
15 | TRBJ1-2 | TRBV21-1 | CASSTPTGGEGGYTF
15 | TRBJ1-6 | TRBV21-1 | CARIKNEGSNSPLHF
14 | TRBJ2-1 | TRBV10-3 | CATLGGESYNEQFF
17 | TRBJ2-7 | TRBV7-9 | CASSLAVLPYPFYEQYF
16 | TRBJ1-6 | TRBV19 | CASSILTGTHDSPLHF
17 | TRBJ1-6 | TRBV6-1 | CASSELASHSYNSPLHF
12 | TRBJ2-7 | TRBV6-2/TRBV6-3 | CASSFGPYEQYF
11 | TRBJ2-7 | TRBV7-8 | CASSLTYEQYF
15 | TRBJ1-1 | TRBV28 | CASSLWIQLNTEAFF
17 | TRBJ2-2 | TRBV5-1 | CASSLGGTLANTGELFF
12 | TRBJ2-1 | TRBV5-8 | CASSLSYNEQFF
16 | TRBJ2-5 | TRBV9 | CASSVVGLAGGETQYF
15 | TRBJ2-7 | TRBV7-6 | CASSHPRDGDYEQYF
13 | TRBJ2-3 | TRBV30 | CAWEAGSRGTQYF
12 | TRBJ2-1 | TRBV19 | CASRTGVHEQFF
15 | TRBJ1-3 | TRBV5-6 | CASSLGGLNGNTIYF
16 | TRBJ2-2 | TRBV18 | CASSPNTRANTGELFF
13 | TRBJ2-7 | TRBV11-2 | CASSLGVEGGQYF
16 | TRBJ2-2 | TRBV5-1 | CASSWGGTANTGELFF
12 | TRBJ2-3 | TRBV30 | CALDRGVDTQYF
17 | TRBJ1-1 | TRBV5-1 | CASSSMGPGAMNTEAFF
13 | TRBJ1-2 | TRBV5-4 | CASSLQGAQGYTF
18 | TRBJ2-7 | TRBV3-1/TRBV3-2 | CASSPLLPGGGAGSEQYF
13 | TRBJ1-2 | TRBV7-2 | CASTNRQNYGYTF
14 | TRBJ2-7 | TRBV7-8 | CASSLARVSYEQYF
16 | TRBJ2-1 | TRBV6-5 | CASSYSRGEVDNEQFF
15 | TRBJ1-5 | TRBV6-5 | CASSPRLGSNQPQHF
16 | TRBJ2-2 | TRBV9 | CASSENSGADTGELFF
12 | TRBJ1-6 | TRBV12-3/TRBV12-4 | CASSLVSSPLHF
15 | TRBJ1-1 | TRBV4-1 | CASSQEAEGGTEAFF
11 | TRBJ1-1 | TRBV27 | CATIYREGAFF